The 21 T cell receptor beta chains below were found in one sample sequenced in a study of control samples from healthy donors and cancer patients. Libraries were prepared by immunoSEQ multiplex PCR; TCRdb keeps only in-frame clonotypes and omits some of them. The sample carries approximately 150,000 clones, roughly 93% recorded once. Sequencing input: blood. These receptors came from a man younger than 35 in good health.

The V and J genes are TRBV28 and TRBJ2-7; a weak D match, TRBD1 (5 bases). Germline V gives CDR1 MDHEN, CDR2 SYDVKM. The CDR3 sequence is 10 residues long. V was pared by 8 bases and J by 4 bases, with 6 bases between. CDR3 sequence (DNA): TGTGCCAGCTCAGGGTACGAGCAGTACTTC. The encoded protein is CASSGYEQYF.

This clone was seen a handful of times. The V call is TRBV11-2, the J call TRBJ1-2; no firm D call. The germline V gene encodes CDR1 SGHAT and CDR2 FQNNGV. CDR3 length: 16 amino acids. The V gene lost 4 bases and the J gene lost 2 bases, with 17 bases spanning the gap. The chain's CDR3 is CASSSFGAAGNYGYTF. CDR3 bases: TGTGCCAGCAGCTCCTTCGGAGCCGCGGGGAACTATGGCTACACCTTC. The full variable domain, completed using reference TRBV11-2 and TRBJ1-2, is EAGVAQSPRYKIIEKRQSVAFWCNPISGHATLYWYQQILGQGPKLLIQFQNNGVVDDSQLPKDRFSAERLKGVDSTLKIQPAKLEDSAVYLCASSSFGAAGNYGYTFGSGTRLTVV.

The chain uses TRBV6-5 and TRBJ2-7; 7 bases align to TRBD1. Germline V gene data show CDR1 as MNHEY and CDR2 as SVGAGI. The trim removed 5 bases at V and 7 bases at J, leaving 11 bases unmatched. The CDR3 length is 14 residues. CDR3 sequence reads: CASSNQGGLDEQYF. The CDR3 DNA sequence: TGTGCCAGCAGTAACCAAGGGGGCCTCGATGAGCAGTACTTC.

The genes are TRBV6-1 and TRBJ2-1; D may be TRBD2 (6 bases). The CDR3 is 17 residues long. V dropped 2 bases and J dropped 0 bases, with 14 bases sitting between them. The germline V gene encodes CDR1 MNHNS and CDR2 SASEGT. CDR3 nucleotides: TGTGCCAGCAGTGAAACGGCGGGACGAAACTCCTACAATGAGCAGTTCTTC. Translation gives CASSETAGRNSYNEQFF.

The chain joins TRBV29-1 to TRBJ1-2; 7 nucleotides line up with TRBD1. Trimming removed 6 bases from V and 2 bases from J; junction bases left unmatched: 12. Germline assignment: CDR1 SQVTM and CDR2 ANQGSEA. The CDR3 is 15 residues long. CDR3 nucleotides: TGCAGCGTCCGTTCTTCTGACAGGGAGAACTATGGCTACACCTTC. It translates to CSVRSSDRENYGYTF.

The gene calls are TRBV7-3 and TRBJ1-1, with D unclear. The CDR3 extends over 13 amino acids. V shed 4 bases and J shed 5 bases, with 11 bases lying between them. The V gene's germline CDR1 is SGHTA and CDR2 FQGTGA. The CDR3, as DNA: TGTGCCAGCAGCTCCGTTTCCGGTACTGAAGCTTTCTTT. This codes for CASSSVSGTEAFF.

The DNA of the CDR3 is TGCAGCGTTGAATCGGCCAGCCAAGAGACCCAGTACTTC. Protein product: CSVESASQETQYF. This rearrangement joins TRBV29-1 to TRBJ2-5; D is uncertain. The germline V gene encodes CDR1 SQVTM and CDR2 ANQGSEA. Trimming cost V 2 bases and J 1 base, with 8 bases left between them. There are 13 residues in the CDR3. The variable domain in full, completed from reference TRBV29-1 and TRBJ2-5, reads SAVISQKPSRDICQRGTSLTIQCQVDSQVTMMFWYRQQPGQSLTLIATANQGSEATYESGFVIDKFPISRPNLTFSTLTVSNMSPEDSSIYLCSVESASQETQYFGPGTRLLVL.

V and J are TRBV3-1 (or the pseudogene TRBV3-2) and TRBJ2-7, with no clear D. This CDR3 contains 16 residues. V was clipped by 2 bases and J by 2 bases, with 16 bases between them. Germline V lookup: CDR1 LGHDT, CDR2 YNNKEL (reference sequence). Written as DNA, the CDR3 is TGTGCCAGCAGCCAACCCTATGGGCGCTTCACCTACGAGCAGTACTTC. It is translated as CASSQPYGRFTYEQYF.

V and J are TRBV5-6 and TRBJ1-1, with no clear D. CDR3 length: 13 residues. V was trimmed by 4 bases and J by 3 bases, leaving 10 bases between them. Germline V gene sequence: CDR1 SGHDT, CDR2 YYEEEE. The CDR3 bases are TGTGCCAGCAGCGTTCAGAGATACACTGAAGCTTTCTTT. It encodes CASSVQRYTEAFF.

This chain joins TRBV28 and TRBJ1-4; D gene unclear. Germline CDR1 and CDR2: MDHEN and SYDVKM. The CDR3 is 13 amino acids. V shed 10 bases and J shed 0 bases, with 9 bases lying between them. CDR3 in amino acids: CATRTATNEKLFF. The CDR3, as DNA: TGTGCCACCCGAACCGCAACTAATGAAAAACTGTTTTTT.

The CDR3 coding sequence is TGTGCCAGCAAAACCGGGGGGGAGCTGTTTTTT. Its translation: CASKTGGELFF. The rearrangement links TRBV12-3 or TRBV12-4 to TRBJ2-2; D gene ambiguous. The CDR3 extends over 11 amino acids. V shed 7 bases and J shed 8 bases, with 8 bases lying between them.

The rearrangement links TRBV7-9 to TRBJ1-4; unclear D gene. V was clipped by 2 bases and J by 1 base, with 8 bases between them. This CDR3 contains 15 residues. Germline CDR1 SEHNR, CDR2 FQNEAQ (reference sequence). In DNA, the CDR3 is TGTGCCAGCAGCTTAAGAGGGAAAACTAATGAAAAACTGTTTTTT. Translated: CASSLRGKTNEKLFF. Full variable domain (outside the CDR3, taken from reference TRBV7-9 and TRBJ1-4): DTGVSQNPRHKITKRGQNVTFRCDPISEHNRLYWYRQTLGQGPEFLTYFQNEAQLEKSRLLSDRFSAERPKGSFSTLEIQRTEQGDSAMYLCASSLRGKTNEKLFFGSGTQLSVL.

This rearrangement joins TRBV5-4 to TRBJ1-2; TRBD1 matches at 8 bases. The CDR3 is made up of 12 amino acids. J gave up 6 bases and V 4 bases, and 2 bases lay outside the gene matches. The V gene's germline CDR1 is SGHNT and CDR2 YYREEE (reference sequence). DNA of the CDR3: TGTGCCAGCAGCCTACAGGGGGATGGCTACACCTTC. Translation: CASSLQGDGYTF. Filled out from reference TRBV5-4 and TRBJ1-2, the complete variable domain reads ETGVTQSPTHLIKTRGQQVTLRCSSQSGHNTVSWYQQALGQGPQFIFQYYREEENGRGNFPPRFSGLQFPNYSSELNVNALELDDSALYLCASSLQGDGYTFGSGTRLTVV.

The chain combines TRBV28 with TRBJ1-4, with no clear D. Between the trimmed V and J ends, which lost 4 bases and 9 bases, there was a span of 15 bases. Looked up from germline, CDR1 is MDHEN and CDR2 is SYDVKM. This CDR3 is 14 amino acids long. CDR3 DNA: TGTGCCAGCAGTTCGGAGGACCCCCTGAAAAAACTGTTTTTT. This codes for CASSSEDPLKKLFF. Filled out from reference TRBV28 and TRBJ1-4, the complete variable domain reads DVKVTQSSRYLVKRTGEKVFLECVQDMDHENMFWYRQDPGLGLRLIYFSYDVKMKEKGDIPEGYSVSREKKERFSLILESASTNQTSMYLCASSSEDPLKKLFFGSGTQLSVL.

The chain links TRBV28 to TRBJ1-5; no definite D call. The CDR3 is 14 amino acids. Germline V gives CDR1 MDHEN, CDR2 SYDVKM. V was trimmed by 4 bases and J by 3 bases, leaving 10 bases between them. The CDR3 spells CASSYSLTNQPQHF. The CDR3 bases are TGTGCCAGCAGTTACAGCCTAACCAATCAGCCCCAGCATTTT.

The V and J genes are TRBV11-2 and TRBJ2-3; D may correspond to TRBD1 or TRBD2 (6 bases each). Germline CDR1 is SGHAT and CDR2 is FQNNGV. This CDR3 is built from 13 residues. V lost 5 bases and J lost 3, with 9 bases in between. CDR3 nucleotides: TGTGCCAGCAGCGGGGGGCCGACAGATACGCAGTATTTT. Amino acid sequence: CASSGGPTDTQYF. Complete variable domain (other parts from reference TRBV11-2 and TRBJ2-3): EAGVAQSPRYKIIEKRQSVAFWCNPISGHATLYWYQQILGQGPKLLIQFQNNGVVDDSQLPKDRFSAERLKGVDSTLKIQPAKLEDSAVYLCASSGGPTDTQYFGPGTRLTVL.

V and J are TRBV6-6 and TRBJ1-2; D perhaps matches TRBD1 (5 bases). The CDR3 consists of 11 residues. V gave up 6 bases and J gave up 4 bases, with 6 bases separating them. Germline V CDR1 and CDR2: MNHNY, SVGAGI (reference sequence). The CDR3 bases are TGTGCCAGCAGGGACACCTATGGCTACACCTTC. It is translated as CASRDTYGYTF.

The chain uses TRBV6-2 or TRBV6-3 and TRBJ2-7; D gene uncertain. From germline, CDR1 is MNHEY and CDR2 SVGEGT. CDR3 size: 14 residues. Trimming removed 6 bases from V and 2 bases from J, with 14 bases in between. The CDR3 DNA reads as TGTGCCAGCAGCCCCCCCTCGGTCGCCTACGAGCAGTACTTC. Translation: CASSPPSVAYEQYF.

The V and J genes are TRBV5-1 and TRBJ2-6, with TRBD1 as a possible D gene (6 bases). The CDR3 consists of 16 residues. Trimming stripped 4 bases from V and 3 bases from J, with 14 bases between. Germline-derived CDR1 and CDR2 are SGHRS and YFSETQ. The CDR3 coding sequence is TGCGCCAGCAGCCAGGACACAGGGAATGGGGCCAACGTCCTGACTTTC. Translation: CASSQDTGNGANVLTF.

The J gene is TRBJ1-2, the V gene TRBV25-1; D gene ambiguous. The germline CDR1 and CDR2 sequences are MGHDK and SYGVNS. V gave up 3 bases and J gave up 4 bases, with 12 bases separating them. The CDR3 has 14 residues. CDR3 nucleotides: TGTGCCAGCAGTGACCGGGTAAACAGCTATGGCTACACCTTC. Translated, it gives CASSDRVNSYGYTF.

The chain combines TRBV5-1 with TRBJ1-4; D not certain. The CDR3 extends over 20 amino acids. V was cut by 0 bases and J by 4 bases, with 25 bases left in between. Germline-derived CDR1 and CDR2 are SGHRS and YFSETQ. The CDR3 sequence: CASSLDGGLALRLHNEKLFF. The CDR3 DNA is TGCGCCAGCAGCTTGGATGGTGGGTTAGCACTCAGACTTCATAATGAAAAACTGTTTTTT.